One and the same sample provided the 23 T cell receptor beta chains below, sequenced in a study of cytomegalovirus exposure and HLA in healthy donors. The primer mix had 60 Vbeta and 13 Jbeta primers. The repertoire was sequenced with immunoSEQ multiplex PCR; TCRdb's copy has only in-frame clones and lacks some. The sample lists around 130,000 clones; roughly 88% were seen once. The sample comprised PBMCs. These TCRs come from a man aged 50-59 years in good health and CMV-seronegative.

The genes are TRBV30 and TRBJ1-6; D remains ambiguous. CDR3 size: 13 residues. CDR1 is GTSNPN, CDR2 SVGIG, per germline (reference sequence). V was pared by 3 bases and J by 3 bases, with 6 bases between. Here the CDR3 DNA reads TGTGCCTGGAGATTCCGCTATAATTCACCCCTCCACTTT. Its protein product is CAWRFRYNSPLHF.

V and J are TRBV6-1 and TRBJ1-6; a possible D gene is TRBD1 (5 bases). CDR3 length: 17 residues. Germline CDR1 is MNHNS and CDR2 is SASEGT. Trimming left V 1 base short and J 4 bases short, with 14 bases between. CDR3 protein: CASSEEGRLWYNSPLHF. CDR3 DNA sequence: TGTGCCAGCAGTGAAGAGGGGAGGTTATGGTATAATTCACCCCTCCACTTT.

In DNA form, the CDR3 reads TGTGCCAGCGGTCGCGCGGCGGAGACCCAGTACTTC. This translates into CASGRAAETQYF. This chain uses TRBV6-1 with TRBJ2-5; D is unclear. The germline V gene has CDR1 MNHNS and CDR2 SASEGT. The CDR3 length is 12 residues. Trimming shortened V by 8 bases and J by 5 bases, and 12 bases separated the two germline ends.

This chain uses TRBV5-1 with TRBJ2-7; 9 positions match TRBD2. V gave up 7 bases and J gave up 4 bases; unmatched junction bases: 12. This CDR3 is built from 15 residues. Germline CDR1 and CDR2: SGHRS and YFSETQ. CDR3 nucleotide sequence: TGCGCCAGCCGGATCCTAGCGGGGCAACGATACGAGCAGTACTTC. Residues: CASRILAGQRYEQYF.

As concerns this clone: Other DNA sequences in this sample translate to the same CDR3. This rearrangement joins TRBV6-6 to TRBJ2-2, with 7 bases aligning to TRBD1. CDR1 and CDR2 from the germline V gene are MNHNY and SVGAGI (reference sequence). Trimming cost V 2 bases and J 5 bases; bases outside gene matches: 5. The CDR3 sequence is 15 residues long. The chain's CDR3 is CASSYRGRGTGELFF. The CDR3 coding sequence is TGTGCCAGCAGTTACAGGGGGCGAGGGACCGGGGAGCTGTTTTTT.

The CDR3, as DNA: TGTGCCATCAGTTCCCCCGCGGGCTTCGAGCAGTACTTC. It is translated as CAISSPAGFEQYF. The V call is TRBV10-3, the J call TRBJ2-7; TRBD2 is a possible D gene (5 bases). This CDR3 is built from 13 residues. Germline loops: CDR1 ENHRY, CDR2 SYGVKD. Trimming shortened V by 5 bases and J by 6 bases, and 14 bases separated the two germline ends.

The chain carries TRBV29-1 and TRBJ1-4; tentatively, D is TRBD1 (5 bases). V was clipped by 7 bases and J by 13 bases, with 16 bases between them. CDR1 is SQVTM and CDR2 is ANQGSEA in the germline V gene. The CDR3 is made up of 11 amino acids. This chain's CDR3 is CSAKTPTGLFF. The DNA for the CDR3 is TGCAGCGCCAAAACCCCCACAGGACTGTTTTTT. Filled out from reference TRBV29-1 and TRBJ1-4, the complete variable domain reads SAVISQKPSRDICQRGTSLTIQCQVDSQVTMMFWYRQQPGQSLTLIATANQGSEATYESGFVIDKFPISRPNLTFSTLTVSNMSPEDSSIYLCSAKTPTGLFFGSGTQLSVL.

This clone was counted a few times. The chain uses TRBV27 and TRBJ2-7; D perhaps matches TRBD2 (5 bases). The germline gives CDR1 MNHEY, CDR2 SMNVEV (reference sequence). V lost 3 bases and J lost 4, with 7 bases in between. This CDR3 comprises 12 residues. The CDR3 spells CASSFGGYEQYF. CDR3 sequence (DNA): TGTGCCAGCAGTTTTGGCGGGTACGAGCAGTACTTC.

For this clone: Germline is not matched at one junction end, which may reflect a read error. The J gene is TRBJ2-2, the V gene TRBV7-7, with 9 bases lining up with TRBD2. This CDR3 has 19 residues. Germline CDR1 is SSHAT and CDR2 is FNYEAQ (reference sequence). Here the CDR3 reads CASSRNTRGGADSTGELFF. The CDR3 nucleotides are TGTGCTAGCAGCCGAAACACCCGCGGGGGGGCCGACAGCACCGGGGAGCTGTTTTTT.

This chain connects TRBV18 to TRBJ2-7; no clear D. Germline lookup yields CDR1 KGHSH and CDR2 LQKENI. The length of the CDR3 is 14 residues. V was cut by 2 bases and J by 1 base, with 9 bases left in between. The DNA of the CDR3 is TGTGCCAGCTCACCATCGCACAGATCCTACGAGCAGTACTTC. Amino acids: CASSPSHRSYEQYF.

The genes are TRBV19 and TRBJ2-7, with D tentatively TRBD2 (5 bases). The germline V gene has CDR1 LNHDA and CDR2 SQIVND (reference sequence). The CDR3 runs 17 residues. The V end lost 4 bases, the J end lost 2 bases, and 21 bases lay between the germline ends. CDR3 region: CASSKYEGGPHPYEQYF. DNA of the CDR3: TGTGCCAGTAGTAAATATGAAGGAGGACCGCATCCCTACGAGCAGTACTTC.

This clone was detected a few times. This sequence joins TRBV5-4 and TRBJ2-5, with 8 bases lining up with TRBD2. The DNA end is a closer match to TRBJ2-7, so the J assignment may be wrong. CDR1 SGHNT and CDR2 YYREEE come from the germline V gene (reference sequence). This CDR3 is 14 amino acids long. The chain's CDR3 is CASSLAGTSYEQYF. Here the CDR3 DNA reads TGTGCCAGCAGCTTGGCCGGGACTAGTTACGAGCAGTACTTC.

V gene TRBV7-9 combines with J gene TRBJ2-5, with 12 bases that match TRBD2. Germline V gene sequence: CDR1 SEHNR, CDR2 FQNEAQ (reference sequence). The CDR3 contains 16 residues. J lost 5 bases, V lost 5 bases, and 9 bases had no gene match. CDR3 DNA: TGTGCCAGCAGCCCCCAGACTAGCGGGGGCCAGGAGACCCAGTACTTC. Translation: CASSPQTSGGQETQYF.

The chain couples TRBV11-2 to TRBJ2-2, with 13 bases fitting TRBD2. The V and J ends lost 3 bases and 4 bases, in that order; junction bases with no gene match: 8. Germline V gene sequence: CDR1 SGHAT, CDR2 FQNNGV. This CDR3 has 18 amino acids. CDR3 residues: CASSFPTSGGSGTGELFF. For the CDR3, the DNA is TGTGCCAGCAGCTTCCCGACTAGCGGGGGGTCTGGCACCGGGGAGCTGTTTTTT. The full variable domain, rest sourced from reference TRBV11-2 and TRBJ2-2, is EAGVAQSPRYKIIEKRQSVAFWCNPISGHATLYWYQQILGQGPKLLIQFQNNGVVDDSQLPKDRFSAERLKGVDSTLKIQPAKLEDSAVYLCASSFPTSGGSGTGELFFGEGSRLTVL.

J is TRBJ2-3 and V is TRBV30; tentative D call: TRBD2 (5 bases). Germline-derived CDR1 and CDR2 are GTSNPN and SVGIG (reference sequence). The CDR3 consists of 15 residues. V lost 0 bases and J 1 base, leaving 11 bases between the germline ends. The CDR3 spells CAWSVVGRGTDTQYF. The CDR3 DNA is TGTGCCTGGAGTGTGGTTGGGAGAGGCACAGATACGCAGTATTTT.

The chain employs TRBV6-4 and TRBJ1-6; 9 bases match TRBD1. V lost 2 bases, J lost 10 bases, and 6 bases stayed unmatched. The length of the CDR3 is 15 residues. Germline CDR1 and CDR2: MRHNA and SNTAGT. The CDR3 nucleotides are TGTGCCAGCAGTGACACAGGGGGCAGGGGGTCACCCCTCCACTTT. Translation gives CASSDTGGRGSPLHF.

This chain joins TRBV7-9 and TRBJ2-3; D possibly corresponds to TRBD2 (7 bases). The CDR3 runs 17 residues. Germline V CDR1 and CDR2: SEHNR, FQNEAQ (reference sequence). Trimming left V 0 bases short and J 0 bases short, with 13 bases between. CDR3 DNA: TGTGCCAGCAGCTTAGCGCGGGGGCGGACTAGCACAGATACGCAGTATTTT. Protein product: CASSLARGRTSTDTQYF.

The V and J genes are TRBV7-3 and TRBJ1-2; D gene uncertain. This CDR3 contains 16 residues. In germline, CDR1 is SGHTA, CDR2 FQGTGA. The ends were cut back, 3 bases at V and 6 bases at J, with 20 bases in the middle. The chain's CDR3 is CASSLSSWEKVDGYTF. DNA for the CDR3: TGTGCCAGCAGCTTGAGTAGCTGGGAGAAGGTCGATGGCTACACCTTC.

This clone was detected only a few times. CDR3 amino acids: CASSLEGQDNQPQHF. The CDR3 coding sequence is TGTGCCAGCAGCCTCGAGGGACAGGACAATCAGCCCCAGCATTTT. The J gene is TRBJ1-5, the V gene TRBV5-8; TRBD1 matches 8 bases. This CDR3 has 15 residues. Germline lookup yields CDR1 SGHTS and CDR2 YDEGEE. Trimming took 4 bases from V and 3 from J; bases not matched to a gene: 6. Variable domain in full (rest from reference TRBV5-8 and TRBJ1-5): EAGVTQSPTHLIKTRGQQATLRCSPISGHTSVYWYQQALGLGLQFLLWYDEGEERNRGNFPPRFSGRQFPNYSSELNVNALELEDSALYLCASSLEGQDNQPQHFGDGTRLSIL.

The chain is built from TRBV7-9 and TRBJ1-1, with TRBD1 matching 10 bases. From germline, CDR1 is SEHNR and CDR2 FQNEAQ (reference sequence). Germline trimming cut 2 bases from V and 7 bases from J; bases unmatched to any gene: 10. The CDR3 has 16 residues. The CDR3 nucleotides are TGTGCCAGCAGCTTACGAGAGACAGGGGGCCGGGGTGAAGCTTTCTTT. Translating it yields CASSLRETGGRGEAFF.

This clone was seen only a few times. V and J are TRBV2 and TRBJ1-2; 9 nucleotides align to TRBD1. Trimming took 8 bases from V and 6 from J; bases not matched to a gene: 7. CDR1 is SNHLY, CDR2 FYNNEI, per germline. The CDR3 is 13 amino acids. CDR3: CASSPDRGDGYTF. CDR3 coding DNA: TGTGCCAGCTCCCCCGACAGGGGGGATGGCTACACCTTC. Drawing the rest from reference TRBV2 and TRBJ1-2, the complete variable domain is EPEVTQTPSHQVTQMGQEVILRCVPISNHLYFYWYRQILGQKVEFLVSFYNNEISEKSEIFDDQFSVERPDGSNFTLKIRSTKLEDSAMYFCASSPDRGDGYTFGSGTRLTVV.

This chain links TRBV30 with TRBJ2-5, with 8 bases matching TRBD1. J gave up 0 bases and V 3 bases, and 0 bases lay outside the gene matches. CDR3 length equals 13 residues. Germline V CDR1 and CDR2: GTSNPN, SVGIG (reference sequence). CDR3 nucleotide sequence: TGTGCCTGGAGGGACAGGGACCAAGAGACCCAGTACTTC. This encodes CAWRDRDQETQYF.

The rearrangement links TRBV9 to TRBJ2-7; 11 positions agree with TRBD1. The CDR3 is 14 residues long. Germline V gene data show CDR1 as SGDLS and CDR2 as YYNGEE. J was trimmed by 3 bases and V by 3 bases; bases with no gene match: 2. As DNA, the CDR3 is TGTGCCAGCAGCGCCGGGACAGGGGGCTACGAGCAGTACTTC. It specifies CASSAGTGGYEQYF. The full variable domain, its missing parts supplied by reference TRBV9 and TRBJ2-7, is DSGVTQTPKHLITATGQRVTLRCSPRSGDLSVYWYQQSLDQGLQFLIQYYNGEERAKGNILERFSAQQFPDLHSELNLSSLELGDSALYFCASSAGTGGYEQYFGPGTRLTVT.